These 15 T cell receptor beta chains were all obtained from the same sample, sequenced in a study of cytomegalovirus exposure and HLA in healthy donors. Primers: 60 Vbeta forward and 13 Jbeta reverse. Sequencing used immunoSEQ multiplex PCR; TCRdb keeps in-frame clones, though not all of them. Recorded for this sample: around 70,000 clones. Sequenced sample: PBMCs. Source of these receptors: a female donor in good health and CMV-seropositive.

This chain joins TRBV6-5 and TRBJ1-2; no firm D call. Germline V gene lookup returns CDR1 MNHEY and CDR2 SVGAGI. V was pared by 1 base and J by 12 bases, with 15 bases between. This CDR3 contains 13 residues. The CDR3 nucleotides are TGTGCCAGCAGTTACTTCTTACTAGGTCCGGACACCTTC. Protein product: CASSYFLLGPDTF.

The chain couples TRBV7-9 to TRBJ2-1, with a weak D call TRBD2 (5 bases). The length of the CDR3 is 14 residues. V was clipped by 5 bases and J by 6 bases, with 14 bases between them. Per germline, CDR1 SEHNR and CDR2 FQNEAQ (reference sequence). CDR3 bases: TGTGCCAGCAGCGCGGAGGACTCTAGCAATGAGCAGTTCTTC. Encoded protein: CASSAEDSSNEQFF.

The V call is TRBV19, the J call TRBJ1-5; 9 bases match TRBD1. Germline V CDR1 and CDR2: LNHDA, SQIVND (reference sequence). CDR3 length equals 15 residues. The J segment lost 6 bases and the V segment lost 8 bases, leaving 11 bases of the junction unmatched. The CDR3 DNA follows: TGTGCCAGTCAGCCCTGGGGACAGGGCGGTCAGCCCCAGCATTTT. This translates into CASQPWGQGGQPQHF. The variable domain in full, with the rest retrieved from reference TRBV19 and TRBJ1-5, is DGGITQSPKYLFRKEGQNVTLSCEQNLNHDAMYWYRQDPGQGLRLIYYSQIVNDFQKGDIAEGYSVSREKKESFPLTVTSAQKNPTAFYLCASQPWGQGGQPQHFGDGTRLSIL.

The rearrangement links TRBV6-1 to TRBJ2-7; possibly TRBD1 for D (5 bases). Trimming removed 6 bases at V and 2 bases at J, with 14 bases between. CDR1 is MNHNS, CDR2 SASEGT, per germline. The CDR3 length is 14 residues. The CDR3 nucleotides read TGTGCCAGCAGGGGGCGAGGAATGGCCTACGAGCAGTACTTC. Translated: CASRGRGMAYEQYF.

V usage is TRBV7-2 and J usage is TRBJ1-1; no reliable D call. The germline V and J ends were trimmed by 4 bases and 1 base, with 13 bases remaining between them. Germline values: CDR1 SGHTA, CDR2 FQGNSA. The CDR3 sequence is 15 residues long. CDR3 region: CASSSHGIQNTEAFF. The CDR3 bases are TGTGCCAGCAGCTCCCACGGGATCCAGAACACTGAAGCTTTCTTT.

The V and J genes are TRBV6-5 and TRBJ2-1; 9 bases are a match to TRBD2. This CDR3 has 15 amino acids. J lost 2 bases, V lost 4 bases, and 3 bases had no gene match. Germline CDR1 is MNHEY and CDR2 is SVGAGI. Written as DNA, the CDR3 is TGTGCCAGCAGTTCTAGCGGGAAGGCCTACAATGAGCAGTTCTTC. Translating gives CASSSSGKAYNEQFF.

V and J are TRBV19 and TRBJ1-2, with D possibly being TRBD1 (5 bases). CDR1 is LNHDA and CDR2 is SQIVND in the germline V gene (reference sequence). The CDR3 covers 13 residues. Trimming took 7 bases from V and 2 from J, leaving 11 bases between them. The CDR3 DNA is TGTGCCAGTACGAGACAGATGAACTATGGCTACACCTTC. This gives the protein CASTRQMNYGYTF.

Here the CDR3 reads CASSLARAAYEKLFF. The CDR3 region has the DNA TGTGCCAGCAGTTTAGCGAGGGCAGCTTATGAAAAACTGTTTTTT. V gene TRBV28 combines with J gene TRBJ1-4; no clear D gene. Trimming took 2 bases from V and 6 from J, leaving 13 bases between them. In germline, CDR1 is MDHEN, CDR2 SYDVKM. There are 15 residues in the CDR3.

This chain uses TRBV19 with TRBJ2-1, with D perhaps matching TRBD1 (5 bases). The CDR3 has 16 amino acids. V was trimmed by 2 bases and J by 4 bases, leaving 15 bases between them. The germline V gene encodes CDR1 LNHDA and CDR2 SQIVND (reference sequence). The CDR3 DNA sequence: TGTGCCAGTAGTATAATCCAGGGAATCAGTTACAATGAGCAGTTCTTC. It translates to CASSIIQGISYNEQFF.

The V call is TRBV29-1, the J call TRBJ2-5, with 8 bases that match TRBD1. Germline V gives CDR1 SQVTM, CDR2 ANQGSEA. This CDR3 has 15 residues. V lost 6 bases and J lost 4; bases outside the gene matches: 13. CDR3 residues: CSVERTGMQGETQYF. The DNA for the CDR3 is TGCAGCGTAGAACGGACAGGGATGCAAGGAGAGACCCAGTACTTC.

The rearrangement joins TRBV2 to TRBJ2-1, with no clear D. Per germline, CDR1 SNHLY and CDR2 FYNNEI. V was clipped by 3 bases and J by 7 bases, with 25 bases between them. The CDR3 has 18 amino acids. In DNA form, the CDR3 reads TGTGCCAGCAGTGATTTCTTTTACGCTCAACGCAATCAGAATGAGCAGTTCTTC. Encoded protein: CASSDFFYAQRNQNEQFF.

V usage is TRBV5-1 and J usage is TRBJ2-3, with a weak D call TRBD1 (6 bases). V gave up 3 bases and J gave up 2 bases, with 10 bases separating them. In germline, CDR1 is SGHRS, CDR2 YFSETQ. The CDR3 is 14 residues long. CDR3 DNA: TGCGCCAGCAGCTCAGACAGGACCACAGATACGCAGTATTTT. Translating gives CASSSDRTTDTQYF.

The rearrangement links TRBV30 to TRBJ2-7, with unresolved D. Germline values: CDR1 GTSNPN, CDR2 SVGIG (reference sequence). V was shortened by 2 bases and J by 2 bases, with 4 bases between the two germline ends. This CDR3 has 11 amino acids. Here the CDR3 reads CAWSLTYEQYF. CDR3 coding DNA: TGTGCCTGGAGTTTAACCTACGAGCAGTACTTC.

CDR3 DNA: TGTGCCAGCTCTCCTAACCCCGGGACAGGGGGCATCAACGAGCAGTACTTC. Translation gives CASSPNPGTGGINEQYF. J is TRBJ2-7 and V is TRBV18, with 12 bases that match TRBD1. The CDR3 loop spans 17 amino acids. V lost 6 bases to trimming and J lost 5 bases; unmatched junction nucleotides: 14. Germline V gene sequence: CDR1 KGHSH, CDR2 LQKENI.

The chain has TRBV5-1 and TRBJ2-1; 7 bases are shared with TRBD2. Germline V gene data show CDR1 as SGHRS and CDR2 as YFSETQ. V was pared by 4 bases and J by 3 bases, with 10 bases of the junction left unmatched. This CDR3 has 16 amino acids. This CDR3 reads CASSRFTSENYNEQFF. As DNA, the CDR3 is TGCGCCAGCAGCAGATTTACTAGCGAAAACTACAATGAGCAGTTCTTC.